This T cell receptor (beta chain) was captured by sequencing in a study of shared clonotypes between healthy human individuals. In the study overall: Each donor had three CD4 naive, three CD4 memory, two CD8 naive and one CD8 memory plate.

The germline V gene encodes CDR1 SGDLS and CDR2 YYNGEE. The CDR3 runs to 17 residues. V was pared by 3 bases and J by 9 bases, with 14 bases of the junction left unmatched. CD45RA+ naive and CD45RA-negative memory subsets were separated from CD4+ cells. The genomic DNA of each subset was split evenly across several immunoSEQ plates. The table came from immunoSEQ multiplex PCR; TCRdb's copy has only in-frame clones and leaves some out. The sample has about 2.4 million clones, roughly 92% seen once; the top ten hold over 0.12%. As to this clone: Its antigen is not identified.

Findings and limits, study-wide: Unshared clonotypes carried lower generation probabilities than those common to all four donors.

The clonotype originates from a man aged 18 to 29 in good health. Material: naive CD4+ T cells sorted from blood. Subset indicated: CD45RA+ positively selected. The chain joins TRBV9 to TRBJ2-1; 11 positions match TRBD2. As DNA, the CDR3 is TGTGCCAGCAGCGCGACCACTAGCGGGAGTACTTTCGGTGAGCAGTTCTTC. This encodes CASSATTSGSTFGEQFF.